This passage covers 23 T cell receptor beta chains from one sample sequenced in a study of cytomegalovirus exposure and HLA in healthy donors. TCRdb's copy holds only in-frame clones and misses some; the assay was immunoSEQ multiplex PCR. Among more than 60,000 clones listed, 97% were seen once. Sequencing used PBMCs. These receptors came from a woman aged 18-29 years in good health and CMV-seropositive.

This clone has only one observation. This chain uses TRBV5-4 with TRBJ2-3, with 12 bases that match TRBD2. CDR3 length equals 17 residues. Germline V CDR1 and CDR2: SGHNT, YYREEE (reference sequence). Losses at the gene ends were 0 bases for V and 0 bases for J; bases not matched to a gene: 2. The CDR3 region is CASSLGLAGVSTDTQYF. The CDR3 DNA reads TGTGCCAGCAGCTTGGGACTAGCGGGAGTAAGCACAGATACGCAGTATTTT.

V and J are TRBV7-3 and TRBJ2-6; no definite D call. The germline V and J ends were trimmed by 4 bases and 0 bases, with 4 bases remaining between them. The CDR3 has 14 amino acids. From germline, CDR1 is SGHTA and CDR2 FQGTGA. The CDR3 loop is CASSSSSGANVLTF. For the CDR3, the DNA is TGTGCCAGCAGCTCCAGCTCTGGGGCCAACGTCCTGACTTTC.

The genes are TRBV28 and TRBJ2-7; 7 nucleotides align to TRBD1. The CDR3 extends over 14 amino acids. Germline CDR1 is MDHEN and CDR2 is SYDVKM. V lost 5 bases, J lost 4 bases, and 8 bases stayed unmatched. The CDR3 protein is CASSPGTDDYEQYF. Here the CDR3 DNA reads TGTGCCAGCAGTCCCGGGACAGATGATTACGAGCAGTACTTC.

This chain links TRBV7-9 with TRBJ2-7, with D possibly matching TRBD2 (5 bases). V was clipped by 5 bases and J by 0 bases, with 8 bases between them. Germline CDR1 reads SEHNR; CDR2 reads FQNEAQ (reference sequence). The CDR3 spans 13 residues. The CDR3 DNA reads TGTGCCAGCAGCCGGGATTCCTCCTACGAGCAGTACTTC. The encoded protein is CASSRDSSYEQYF. The full variable domain, rest sourced from reference TRBV7-9 and TRBJ2-7, is DTGVSQNPRHKITKRGQNVTFRCDPISEHNRLYWYRQTLGQGPEFLTYFQNEAQLEKSRLLSDRFSAERPKGSFSTLEIQRTEQGDSAMYLCASSRDSSYEQYFGPGTRLTVT.

J is TRBJ1-1 and V is TRBV19; D is possibly TRBD1 (5 bases). In germline, CDR1 is LNHDA, CDR2 SQIVND (reference sequence). There are 14 residues in the CDR3. Trimming left V 3 bases short and J 4 bases short, with 12 bases between. CDR3 region: CASSIRARGTEAFF. CDR3 nucleotide sequence: TGTGCCAGTAGTATCAGGGCTAGGGGCACTGAAGCTTTCTTT. The full variable domain, with the rest looked up from reference TRBV19 and TRBJ1-1, is DGGITQSPKYLFRKEGQNVTLSCEQNLNHDAMYWYRQDPGQGLRLIYYSQIVNDFQKGDIAEGYSVSREKKESFPLTVTSAQKNPTAFYLCASSIRARGTEAFFGQGTRLTVV.

The CDR3 DNA follows: TGCAGCACTGGACAGGGAGGGGAGCAGTTCTTC. Its translation is CSTGQGGEQFF. The chain combines TRBV29-1 with TRBJ2-1, with TRBD1 as a possible D gene (8 bases). Trimming removed 8 bases from V and 10 bases from J, with 15 bases in between. From germline, CDR1 is SQVTM and CDR2 ANQGSEA. The CDR3 is 11 residues long.

This chain connects TRBV27 to TRBJ2-7, with D perhaps TRBD2 (6 bases). Germline V gene lookup returns CDR1 MNHEY and CDR2 SMNVEV (reference sequence). The CDR3 contains 15 residues. V gave up 3 bases and J gave up 0 bases, with 12 bases separating them. The CDR3 DNA sequence: TGTGCCAGCAGTTTCACGGGACTCAGCTCCTACGAGCAGTACTTC. It encodes CASSFTGLSSYEQYF.

This chain joins TRBV29-1 and TRBJ1-2; D remains ambiguous. The CDR3 length is 11 residues. CDR1 SQVTM and CDR2 ANQGSEA come from the germline V gene. Trimming left V 7 bases short and J 0 bases short, with 6 bases between. CDR3 sequence: CSAGTNYGYTF. DNA of the CDR3: TGCAGCGCCGGGACTAACTATGGCTACACCTTC.

This chain uses TRBV5-6 with TRBJ2-6; a weak D match, TRBD1 (5 bases). CDR1 is SGHDT, CDR2 YYEEEE, per germline. This CDR3 is built from 16 residues. Trimming took off 0 bases at V and 4 bases at J, with 11 bases between the two ends. CDR3 in amino acids: CASSLEGIAGANVLTF. DNA of the CDR3: TGTGCCAGCAGCTTGGAGGGGATTGCCGGGGCCAACGTCCTGACTTTC.

The V gene is TRBV2, the J gene TRBJ2-7; 13 bases are a match to TRBD2. Trimming removed 6 bases from V and 7 bases from J; junction bases left unmatched: 6. The length of the CDR3 is 14 residues. CDR1 SNHLY and CDR2 FYNNEI come from the germline V gene. CDR3 residues: CASRLAGGPREQYF. For the CDR3, the DNA is TGTGCCAGCAGACTAGCGGGAGGGCCCCGGGAGCAGTACTTC.

The rearrangement joins TRBV19 to TRBJ2-7; 8 nucleotides align to TRBD2. The CDR3 is made up of 15 amino acids. Germline V gene sequence: CDR1 LNHDA, CDR2 SQIVND (reference sequence). The trim removed 1 base at V and 2 bases at J, leaving 4 bases unmatched. CDR3 sequence reads: CASSIGPGLAYEQYF. CDR3 coding DNA: TGTGCCAGTAGTATAGGACCGGGACTAGCCTACGAGCAGTACTTC.

The rearrangement links TRBV5-6 to TRBJ1-5; 7 bases match TRBD1. CDR3 size: 17 residues. Germline trimming cut 3 bases from V and 0 bases from J; bases unmatched to any gene: 9. Germline V CDR1 and CDR2: SGHDT, YYEEEE. The CDR3 coding sequence is TGTGCCAGCAGCTGGTGGACAGGACTAAGTAGCAATCAGCCCCAGCATTTT. Its protein product is CASSWWTGLSSNQPQHF.

This sequence joins TRBV11-2 and TRBJ2-7; D may be TRBD2 (5 bases). Trimming stripped 3 bases from V and 2 bases from J, with 11 bases between. CDR1 and CDR2 (germline): SGHAT, FQNNGV. The CDR3 length is 14 residues. The CDR3 coding sequence is TGTGCCAGCAGCTTTAGTAGGCGGGCCTACGAGCAGTACTTC. It encodes CASSFSRRAYEQYF.

The chain couples TRBV5-1 to TRBJ2-1, with 10 bases that match TRBD1. The V and J ends lost 4 bases and 7 bases, in that order; junction bases with no gene match: 2. The germline V gene has CDR1 SGHRS and CDR2 YFSETQ. The CDR3 contains 13 residues. The CDR3 region has the DNA TGCGCCAGCAGCCGGGACAGGGGTAATGAGCAGTTCTTC. Protein sequence: CASSRDRGNEQFF.

The V call is TRBV6-5, the J call TRBJ1-1; no clear D. The CDR3 loop spans 14 amino acids. Between the trimmed V and J ends, which lost 4 bases and 1 base, there was a span of 10 bases. Germline assignment: CDR1 MNHEY and CDR2 SVGAGI. CDR3 protein: CASSWRRGNTEAFF. The CDR3 DNA follows: TGTGCCAGCAGTTGGAGGCGTGGGAACACTGAAGCTTTCTTT.

The genes are TRBV27 and TRBJ2-3, with D possibly TRBD2 on 5 matching bases. The CDR3 length is 14 residues. The germline CDR1 and CDR2 sequences are MNHEY and SMNVEV (reference sequence). The V end lost 2 bases, the J end lost 6 bases, and 12 bases lay between the germline ends. DNA of the CDR3: TGTGCCAGCAGTTTAAGCAGGCGGGTGGATACGCAGTATTTT. Protein sequence: CASSLSRRVDTQYF.

The chain employs TRBV27 and TRBJ2-1; a weak D match, TRBD2 (5 bases). The CDR3 totals 15 residues. Germline V gene data show CDR1 as MNHEY and CDR2 as SMNVEV (reference sequence). V was shortened by 3 bases and J by 0 bases, with 9 bases between the two germline ends. CDR3 in amino acids: CASSFDYSSYNEQFF. The CDR3 DNA is TGTGCCAGCAGTTTCGACTATTCCTCCTACAATGAGCAGTTCTTC.

Concerning this clone: Other nucleotide sequences in the sample specify the same CDR3. The rearrangement links TRBV5-6 to TRBJ2-5, with D uncertain. This CDR3 is built from 11 residues. Germline V gene data show CDR1 as SGHDT and CDR2 as YYEEEE. Trimming took off 2 bases at V and 5 bases at J, with 4 bases between the two ends. CDR3 amino acids: CASSFRETQYF. CDR3 in DNA: TGTGCCAGCAGCTTCCGGGAGACCCAGTACTTC.

This sequence joins TRBV28 and TRBJ1-3, with D perhaps matching TRBD1 (5 bases). V was clipped by 5 bases and J by 0 bases, with 14 bases between them. The CDR3 totals 16 residues. CDR1 and CDR2 from the germline V gene are MDHEN and SYDVKM. This chain's CDR3 is CASSTQQVSSGNTIYF. CDR3 DNA: TGTGCCAGCAGTACCCAACAGGTCAGCTCTGGAAACACCATATATTTT.

The chain has TRBV28 and TRBJ2-5; TRBD2 matches at 11 bases. V was clipped by 5 bases and J by 4 bases; unmatched bases: 0. CDR1 MDHEN and CDR2 SYDVKM come from the germline V gene. The CDR3 sequence is 13 residues long. The CDR3, as DNA: TGTGCCAGCAGTACTAGCGGGAGAGAGACCCAGTACTTC. It encodes CASSTSGRETQYF.

V is TRBV9 and J is TRBJ2-7; 7 positions match TRBD2. J lost 3 bases, V lost 0 bases, and 9 bases had no gene match. This CDR3 is 16 amino acids long. Germline CDR1 reads SGDLS; CDR2 reads YYNGEE. CDR3 sequence reads: CASSVASASGSYEQYF. The CDR3 DNA reads as TGTGCCAGCAGCGTAGCCTCGGCTAGCGGAAGCTACGAGCAGTACTTC. Drawing the rest from reference TRBV9 and TRBJ2-7, the complete variable domain is DSGVTQTPKHLITATGQRVTLRCSPRSGDLSVYWYQQSLDQGLQFLIQYYNGEERAKGNILERFSAQQFPDLHSELNLSSLELGDSALYFCASSVASASGSYEQYFGPGTRLTVT.

V usage is TRBV5-4 and J usage is TRBJ2-1; D might be TRBD2 (6 bases). This CDR3 comprises 17 residues. Germline CDR1 is SGHNT and CDR2 is YYREEE (reference sequence). Trimming cost V 0 bases and J 2 bases, with 15 bases left between them. The CDR3 sequence is CASSLASPLAAYNEQFF. The DNA of the CDR3 is TGTGCCAGCAGCTTGGCTAGTCCACTAGCAGCCTACAATGAGCAGTTCTTC. Complete variable domain (other parts from reference TRBV5-4 and TRBJ2-1): ETGVTQSPTHLIKTRGQQVTLRCSSQSGHNTVSWYQQALGQGPQFIFQYYREEENGRGNFPPRFSGLQFPNYSSELNVNALELDDSALYLCASSLASPLAAYNEQFFGPGTRLTVL.

This chain joins TRBV4-1 and TRBJ1-1; no firm D call. Trimming took off 1 base at V and 0 bases at J, with 9 bases between the two ends. The CDR3 length is 15 residues. The germline V gene has CDR1 MGHRA and CDR2 YSYEKL. CDR3 DNA sequence: TGCGCCAGCAGCCAAGTTCAGATGTTGAACACTGAAGCTTTCTTT. Its protein product is CASSQVQMLNTEAFF.